The clone carrying this TCR beta chain was seen at least ten times. The antigen remains undetermined. The CDR3 sequence is 15 residues long. Losses at the gene ends were 4 bases for V and 7 bases for J; bases not matched to a gene: 8. The germline CDR1 and CDR2 sequences are SGHRS and YFSETQ. This specimen belongs to a study of T-cell reconstitution after alpha-beta-depleted transplantation in children. The study, taken as a whole, reports: A year had passed since transplant, and T-cell counts and diversity by then came mostly from newly produced T cells. There were reportedly several hundred expanded graft clones from which alpha-beta T cells came about two months after transplant. Surviving recipient T cells and thymic progenitors accounted for the high day-60 TCRbeta diversity observed in some patients.

Unique molecular identifiers were used in preparing the TCRbeta library. TCRdb re-analysed the PCR reads in MiXCR, keeping a single row per CDR3 protein. This sample has about 260,000 distinct CDR3 sequences; around 10% occur once, and the top ten carry around 22%. The clonotype was recovered from a male patient between 2 and 15 years old who had a stem cell transplant for chronic granulomatous disease, so the T cells may come from the graft donor. The starting material was peripheral blood, obtained 180 days after TCRalphabeta/CD19-depleted stem cell transplant. The V gene is TRBV5-1, the J gene TRBJ1-4; TRBD1 agrees at 9 bases. The CDR3 sequence is CASSADRGGGEKLFF. DNA of the CDR3: TGCGCCAGCAGCGCGGACAGGGGAGGAGGTGAAAAACTGTTTTTT. The entire variable domain, with the rest obtained from reference TRBV5-1 and TRBJ1-4, is as follows: KAGVTQTPRYLIKTRGQQVTLSCSPISGHRSVSWYQQTPGQGLQFLFEYFSETQRNKGNFPGRFSGRQFSNSRSEMNVSTLELGDSALYLCASSADRGGGEKLFFGSGTQLSVL.